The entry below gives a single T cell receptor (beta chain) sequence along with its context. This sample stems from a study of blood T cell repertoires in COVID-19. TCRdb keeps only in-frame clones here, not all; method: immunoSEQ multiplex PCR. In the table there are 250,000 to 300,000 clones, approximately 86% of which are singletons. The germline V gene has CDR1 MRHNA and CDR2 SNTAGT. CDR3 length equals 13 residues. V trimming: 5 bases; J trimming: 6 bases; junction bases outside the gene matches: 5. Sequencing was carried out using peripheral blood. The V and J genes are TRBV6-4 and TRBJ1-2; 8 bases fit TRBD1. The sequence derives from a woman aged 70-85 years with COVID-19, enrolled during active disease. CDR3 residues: CASSPDRDNGYTF. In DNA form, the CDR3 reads TGTGCCAGCAGTCCGGACAGGGATAATGGCTACACCTTC.